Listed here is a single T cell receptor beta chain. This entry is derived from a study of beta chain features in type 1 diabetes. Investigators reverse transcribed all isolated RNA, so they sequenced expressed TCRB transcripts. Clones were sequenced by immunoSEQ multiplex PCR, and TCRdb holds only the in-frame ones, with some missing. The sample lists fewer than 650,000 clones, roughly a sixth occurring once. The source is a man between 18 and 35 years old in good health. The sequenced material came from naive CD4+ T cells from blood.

CDR3 amino acids: CASSFNYHEQYF. As DNA, the CDR3 is TGCGCCAGCAGCTTTAATTATCACGAGCAGTACTTC. The rearrangement uses TRBV5-1 and TRBJ2-7; no clear D gene. This CDR3 spans 12 amino acids. V shed 2 bases and J shed 5 bases, with 8 bases lying between them. Germline CDR1 SGHRS, CDR2 YFSETQ.